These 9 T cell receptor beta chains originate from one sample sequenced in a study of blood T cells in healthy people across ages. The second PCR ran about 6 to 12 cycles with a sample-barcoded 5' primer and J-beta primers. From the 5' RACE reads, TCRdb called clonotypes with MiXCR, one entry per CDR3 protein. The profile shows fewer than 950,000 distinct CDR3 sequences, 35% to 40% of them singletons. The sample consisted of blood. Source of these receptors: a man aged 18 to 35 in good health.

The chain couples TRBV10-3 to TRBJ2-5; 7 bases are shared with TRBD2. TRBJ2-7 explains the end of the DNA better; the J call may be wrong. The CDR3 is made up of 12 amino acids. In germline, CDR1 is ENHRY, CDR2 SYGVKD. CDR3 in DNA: TGTGCCATCAGTGAGGCTAGCGGCGAGCAGTACTTC. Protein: CAISEASGEQYF.

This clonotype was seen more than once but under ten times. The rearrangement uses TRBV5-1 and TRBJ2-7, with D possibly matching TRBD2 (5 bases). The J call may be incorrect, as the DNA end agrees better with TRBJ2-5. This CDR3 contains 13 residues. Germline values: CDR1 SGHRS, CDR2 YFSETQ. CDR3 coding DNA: TGCGCCAGCAGCTTGGCTGTAGCGGAGACCCAGTACTTC. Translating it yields CASSLAVAETQYF.

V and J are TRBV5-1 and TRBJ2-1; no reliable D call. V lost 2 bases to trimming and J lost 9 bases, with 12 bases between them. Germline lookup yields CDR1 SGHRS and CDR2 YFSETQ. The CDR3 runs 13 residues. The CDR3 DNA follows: TGCGCCAGCAGCTTAGGTAGTTGGAGTGAGCAGTTCTTC. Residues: CASSLGSWSEQFF.

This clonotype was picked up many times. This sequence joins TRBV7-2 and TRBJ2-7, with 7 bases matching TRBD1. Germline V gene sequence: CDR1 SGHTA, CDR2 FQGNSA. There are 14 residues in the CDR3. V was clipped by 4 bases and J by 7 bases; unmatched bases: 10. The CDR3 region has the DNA TGTGCCAGCAGCTCTCCGGGACAGCTTGGGGAGCAGTACTTC. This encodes CASSSPGQLGEQYF.

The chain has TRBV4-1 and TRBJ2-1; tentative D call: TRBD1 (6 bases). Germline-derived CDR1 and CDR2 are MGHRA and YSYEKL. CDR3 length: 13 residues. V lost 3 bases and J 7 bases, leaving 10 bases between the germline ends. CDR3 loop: CASSHPGQNEQFF. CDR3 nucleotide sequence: TGCGCCAGCAGCCATCCCGGACAGAATGAGCAGTTCTTC.

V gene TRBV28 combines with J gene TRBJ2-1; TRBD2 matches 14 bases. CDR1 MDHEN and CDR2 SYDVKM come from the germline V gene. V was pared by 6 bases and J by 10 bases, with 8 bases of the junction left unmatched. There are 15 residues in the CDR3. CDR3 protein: CASSQTSGGAWEQFF. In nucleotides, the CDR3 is TGTGCCAGCAGCCAGACTAGCGGGGGGGCCTGGGAGCAGTTCTTC. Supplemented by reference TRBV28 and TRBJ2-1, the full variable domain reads DVKVTQSSRYLVKRTGEKVFLECVQDMDHENMFWYRQDPGLGLRLIYFSYDVKMKEKGDIPEGYSVSREKKERFSLILESASTNQTSMYLCASSQTSGGAWEQFFGPGTRLTVL.

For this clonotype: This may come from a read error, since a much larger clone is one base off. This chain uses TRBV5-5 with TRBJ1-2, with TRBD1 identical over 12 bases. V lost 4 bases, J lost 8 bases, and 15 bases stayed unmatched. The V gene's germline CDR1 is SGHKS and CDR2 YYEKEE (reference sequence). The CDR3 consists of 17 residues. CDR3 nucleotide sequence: TGTGCCAGCAGCGACCGGGACAGGGGGCGCATAAATCGCGGCTACACCTTC. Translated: CASSDRDRGRINRGYTF.

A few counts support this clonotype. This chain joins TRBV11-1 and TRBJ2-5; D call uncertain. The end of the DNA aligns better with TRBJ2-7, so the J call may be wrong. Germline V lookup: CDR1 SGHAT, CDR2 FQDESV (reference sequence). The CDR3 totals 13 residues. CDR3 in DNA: TGTGCCAGCAGCGTCCCGGCTTACAACGAGCAGTACTTC. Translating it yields CASSVPAYNEQYF.

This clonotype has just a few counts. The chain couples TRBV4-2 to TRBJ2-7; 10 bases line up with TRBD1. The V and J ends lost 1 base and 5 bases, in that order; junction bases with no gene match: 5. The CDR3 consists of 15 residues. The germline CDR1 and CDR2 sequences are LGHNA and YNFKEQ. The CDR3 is CASSQGGQGVNEQYF. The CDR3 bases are TGTGCCAGCAGCCAAGGCGGACAGGGGGTTAACGAGCAGTACTTC.